The rows below give T cell receptor beta chains drawn from one sample of a study of blood T cell repertoires in COVID-19. Sequencing used immunoSEQ multiplex PCR; TCRdb keeps in-frame clones, though not all of them. The top ten hold approximately 9.6% of the sample, which has about 250,000 clones, approximately 85% seen once. Sequencing was carried out using PBMCs or T cells enriched from blood (not recorded which). The receptors originated from a woman aged 50 to 65 with acute COVID-19. CDR3s include the opening cysteine and the closing phenylalanine or tryptophan. Fields, in order: V gene, D gene, clone size, J gene, CDR3 DNA, CDR3 protein. A D gene is named only where the DNA matches it firmly. The listing skips clone size in some rows; elsewhere it reads once, few, many or a size class.

TRBV4-3,TRBD2,once,TRBJ2-1,TGCGCCAGCAGCCAAGAAGGACTAGCGAGTTACAATGAGCAGTTCTTC,CASSQEGLASYNEQFF
TRBV29-1,NA,once,TRBJ1-1,TGCAGCGCTAAGCTCGGAGAACTCACTGAAGCTTTCTTT,CSAKLGELTEAFF
TRBV7-2,TRBD1,NA,TRBJ1-1,TGTGCCAGCAGCTCCTACAGGGGCTCTGAAGCTTTCTTT,CASSSYRGSEAFF
TRBV6-5,NA,NA,TRBJ1-5,TGTGCCAGCAGCCCCAGCGGGCCATGGGCCCAGCATTTT,CASSPSGPWAQHF
TRBV5-1,NA,NA,TRBJ1-4,TGCGCCAGCAGCGCGAGGACTGGGGGGGTAGAAAAACTGTTTTTT,CASSARTGGVEKLFF
TRBV5-4,NA,NA,TRBJ2-3,TGTGCCAGTTCCAGGGGCCCCACAGATACGCAGTATTTT,CASSRGPTDTQYF
TRBV4-3,NA,NA,TRBJ1-2,NA,CASSQDFGEGYTF
TRBV19,NA,NA,TRBJ2-5,TGTGCCAGTAGTACTGTGTACCAAGAGACCCAGTACTTC,CASSTVYQETQYF
TRBV9,NA,NA,TRBJ1-1,TGTGCCAGCAGCTTCGAACCTATGAACACTGAAGCTTTCTTT,CASSFEPMNTEAFF
TRBV6-2/TRBV6-3,TRBD1,NA,TRBJ2-2,TGTGCCAGCAGCCACCGGGACAGGAGCACCGGGGAGCTGTTTTTT,CASSHRDRSTGELFF
TRBV19,NA,NA,TRBJ1-1,TGTGCCAGTAGCGGAGGTCTGAACACTGAAGCTTTCTTT,CASSGGLNTEAFF
TRBV28,NA,NA,TRBJ1-2,TGTGCCAGCAGTTCGACAGGCTCGACCCCCGCTAACTATGGCTACACCTTC,CASSSTGSTPANYGYTF
TRBV4-3,NA,few,TRBJ2-5,TGCGCCAGCAGCCAAGATTATGAGGGTTTCTGGGAGACCCAGTACTTC,CASSQDYEGFWETQYF
TRBV6-5,TRBD1,NA,TRBJ1-4,TGTGCCAGCAGCCCCGGGGGACAGGGCGAAAAACTGTTTTTT,CASSPGGQGEKLFF
TRBV27,TRBD2,NA,TRBJ2-1,TGTGCCAGCAGTTTTGGAAGCGGGGATATAGGAGTGCAGTTCTTC,CASSFGSGDIGVQFF
TRBV7-9,NA,once,TRBJ2-1,TGTGCCAGCAGCTTAGATTCTGGGTACAGTGAGCAGTTCTTC,CASSLDSGYSEQFF
TRBV5-1,NA,NA,TRBJ1-5,TGCGCCAGCAGCTTGACAGACAATCAGCCCCAGCATTTT,CASSLTDNQPQHF
TRBV2,NA,NA,TRBJ1-5,TGTGCCAGCAGCTCGGGACTACGGACGAGGGGCAATCAGCCCCAGCATTTT,CASSSGLRTRGNQPQHF
TRBV7-8,NA,few,TRBJ2-7,TGTGCCAGCAGCGTAACCGTGGGGAGATCCTCTTACGAGCAGTACTTC,CASSVTVGRSSYEQYF
TRBV7-8,TRBD1,NA,TRBJ1-2,TGTGCCAGCAGCGGGCGGGACAGGCCTAACTATGGCTACACCTTC,CASSGRDRPNYGYTF
TRBV5-1,NA,few,TRBJ2-4,TGCGCCAGCAGCTTGGACTCCAGGGGATCGGACATTCAGTACTTC,CASSLDSRGSDIQYF
TRBV5-1,NA,NA,TRBJ2-2,TGCGCCAGCAGCTTGGGGCTAGCAAACACCGGGGAGCTGTTTTTT,CASSLGLANTGELFF
TRBV11-2,NA,NA,TRBJ1-5,TGTGCCAGCAGCTTAGAGGGGGGGGGAAATCAGCCCCAGCATTTT,CASSLEGGGNQPQHF
TRBV3-1/TRBV3-2,TRBD2,NA,TRBJ2-2,TGTGCCAGCAGCCGCACTAGCGGGGGGGTCAACACCGGGGAGCTGTTTTTT,CASSRTSGGVNTGELFF
TRBV9,TRBD1,NA,TRBJ2-3,TGTGCCAGCAGCGTAGAACCACAGGGGAAAGATACGCAGTATTTT,CASSVEPQGKDTQYF
TRBV5-6,NA,NA,TRBJ2-2,TGTGCCAGCAGCTTGCAGGGGTCGGCCGGGGAGCTGTTTTTT,CASSLQGSAGELFF
TRBV5-4,TRBD1,once,TRBJ1-3,TGTGCCAGCAGCGTCGACAGGGCTGGAAACACCATATATTTT,CASSVDRAGNTIYF
TRBV18,NA,NA,TRBJ1-4,TGTGCCAGCTCACCGAATTCCGCGGGAACTAATGAAAAACTGTTTTTT,CASSPNSAGTNEKLFF
TRBV6-6,TRBD1,NA,TRBJ2-7,TGTGCCAGCAGTTACTCCGGGACAGGCACCTACGAGCAGTACTTC,CASSYSGTGTYEQYF
TRBV2,NA,NA,TRBJ1-2,TGTGCCAGCAGTGCAGGGCCTAACTATGGCTACACCTTC,CASSAGPNYGYTF
TRBV4-3,TRBD1,NA,TRBJ1-2,TGCGCCAGCAGCCAAGCAGGGGGCCATGGCTACACCTTC,CASSQAGGHGYTF
TRBV20-1,NA,NA,TRBJ1-1,TGCAGTGCTAGAGATCCAGGGCAAGCTTTCTTT,CSARDPGQAFF
TRBV9,TRBD1,NA,TRBJ2-5,TGTGCCAGCAGCGCCTTACCGGGACAGGGAAGGGAGACCCAGTACTTC,CASSALPGQGRETQYF
TRBV12-3/TRBV12-4,NA,NA,TRBJ2-7,TGTGCCAGCACCCGGGACATTTCCTACGAGCAGTACTTC,CASTRDISYEQYF
TRBV25-1,NA,NA,TRBJ1-2,TGTGCCAGCAGTGAATCCCGCTGGGAGTCGTATGGCTACACCTTC,CASSESRWESYGYTF
TRBV10-3,NA,few,TRBJ1-3,TGTGCCATCAGTGACTCGGGTATTGGAAACACCATATATTTT,CAISDSGIGNTIYF
TRBV2,TRBD1,NA,TRBJ1-2,TGTGCCAGCAGCGAGACAGGGATGGGCTACACCTTC,CASSETGMGYTF
TRBV7-2,TRBD2,NA,TRBJ2-1,TGTGCCAGCAGTGAGACTAGCGCCATCTACAATGAGCAGTTCTTC,CASSETSAIYNEQFF
TRBV7-2,TRBD1,NA,TRBJ1-2,TGTGCCAGCAGCTTAAAGTCTGGACAGGACTATGGCTACACCTTC,CASSLKSGQDYGYTF
TRBV24-1,TRBD2,NA,TRBJ2-1,TGTGCCACCAGTGATGGGACTAGCGGGGCCGGCAATGAGCAGTTCTTC,CATSDGTSGAGNEQFF
TRBV5-1,TRBD2,NA,TRBJ2-5,TGCGCCAGCAGCTTGAGCGGGGGGGCCCAAGAGACCCAGTACTTC,CASSLSGGAQETQYF
TRBV3-1/TRBV3-2,NA,NA,TRBJ1-5,TGTGCCAGCAGCCCGTCGAGCAATCAGCCCCAGCATTTT,CASSPSSNQPQHF
TRBV29-1,TRBD1,NA,TRBJ2-3,TGCAGCGTTGAAGTAGTGACAGGGGCAACAGATACGCAGTATTTT,CSVEVVTGATDTQYF
TRBV7-6,TRBD1,once,TRBJ2-2,TGTGCCAGCAGCCAGACAGGGGTACCCGGGGAGCTGTTTTTT,CASSQTGVPGELFF
TRBV4-3,NA,NA,TRBJ1-1,TGCGCCAGTGGCGGAGAGGGGAACACTGAAGCTTTCTTT,CASGGEGNTEAFF
TRBV5-1,TRBD1,NA,TRBJ1-2,TGCGCCAGCAGCTTGGTGACAGGGGGCTTTGGCTACACCTTC,CASSLVTGGFGYTF
TRBV6-5,NA,NA,TRBJ2-2,TGTGCCAGCAGTTACTTCAGGGGCAGGGGTACCGGGGAGCTGTTTTTT,CASSYFRGRGTGELFF
TRBV5-1,TRBD1,once,TRBJ2-1,TGCGCCAGCAGCTTGGGGCGTGGGACAGGGGGCGCAGATAGCGAGCAGTTCTTC,CASSLGRGTGGADSEQFF
TRBV27,TRBD1,NA,TRBJ1-4,TGTGCCAGCAGTGGGCGGACAGGGGTGCTGGAAAAACTGTTTTTT,CASSGRTGVLEKLFF
TRBV11-3,NA,NA,TRBJ2-2,TGTGCCAGCAGTAGGGGAACCGGGGAGCTGTTTTTT,CASSRGTGELFF
TRBV4-3,TRBD2,few,TRBJ2-2,TGCGCCAGCAGCCAAGATGGGACTAGCGGCACCGGGGAGCTGTTTTTT,CASSQDGTSGTGELFF